This entry is about one T cell receptor (beta chain). These data belong to a study of shared clonotypes between healthy human individuals. In the source study's methods: Owing to the provision of junction-only sequences devoid of quality scores by immunoSEQ, filtering differed. Using immunoSEQ multiplex PCR, the repertoire was profiled, and TCRdb retains in-frame clones only, with some absent. The D gene and trimming were derived from the DNA, and the V and J assignments and clone size from that table. Here the sample spans roughly 640,000 clones, around 67% being singletons. V lost 2 bases to trimming and J lost 4 bases, with 12 bases between them. CDR1 is MNHNS and CDR2 is SASEGT in the germline V gene. The CDR3 consists of 14 residues.

J is TRBJ2-7 and V is TRBV6-1; maybe TRBD1 (6 bases). The sequenced sample consisted of memory CD4+ T cells sorted from blood. The subset was: CD45RA-negative fraction. The source of this sequence is a woman aged 25 to 39 in good health. Written as DNA, the CDR3 is TGTGCCAGCAGTGAACCCTTCAGGGGATACGAGCAGTACTTC. This gives the protein CASSEPFRGYEQYF.